This T cell receptor (beta chain) was profiled in a study of cytomegalovirus exposure and HLA in healthy donors. Primers included in the PCR were 60 Vbeta and 13 Jbeta primers. TCRdb keeps only in-frame clones here, not all; method: immunoSEQ multiplex PCR. Its table lists under 200,000 clones. On this clone: What it binds is unknown.

Study results and limitations: Reports showed the classifier diagnosing cytomegalovirus status with high specificity and sensitivity.

The clonotype originates from a man aged 25-45 years in good health and CMV-seronegative. Input material: PBMCs.

In DNA, the CDR3 is TGCAGCGTTACCAGGGGGCCCGGCGGAAATTCCTACGAGCAGTACTTC. It yields the protein CSVTRGPGGNSYEQYF. V and J are TRBV29-1 and TRBJ2-5; 8 bases are a match to TRBD1. The end of the DNA aligns better with TRBJ2-7, so the J call may be wrong. CDR3 length: 16 amino acids. Germline assignment: CDR1 SQVTM and CDR2 ANQGSEA.